This is a list of T cell receptor beta chains from one sample in a study of shared clonotypes between healthy human individuals. The protocol was immunoSEQ multiplex PCR, while the TCRdb copy is restricted to in-frame clones and leaves out a portion. Counted here are some 630,000 clones, roughly 70% occurring once; the ten biggest clones make up approximately 1.8%. Material: memory CD4+ T cells sorted from blood. The receptors were sampled from a woman aged 25-40 years in good health. Both conserved end residues are part of each CDR3. Each record gives: clone size, J gene, D gene, V gene, CDR3 DNA, CDR3 protein. D genes are given only for firm matches. Expanded clones are given a class, and other clones once, few, many or no size at all.

clone_size: -
j_call: TRBJ1-1
d_call: TRBD1
v_call: TRBV11-2
cdr3_nt: TGTGCCAGCAGCCGCAGATCTAAGACAGGGCTCCCGAGGAACACTGAAGCTTTCTTT
cdr3_aa: CASSRRSKTGLPRNTEAFF

clone_size: -
j_call: TRBJ2-6
d_call: -
v_call: TRBV5-1
cdr3_nt: TGCGCCAGCAGCTGGATAAAGGGAAATGGGGCCAACGTCCTGACTTTC
cdr3_aa: CASSWIKGNGANVLTF

clone_size: -
j_call: TRBJ1-1
d_call: TRBD1
v_call: TRBV6-5
cdr3_nt: TGTGCCAGCAAACCCGGGACAGCGAACACTGAAGCTTTCTTT
cdr3_aa: CASKPGTANTEAFF

clone_size: -
j_call: TRBJ2-1
d_call: TRBD2
v_call: TRBV18
cdr3_nt: TGTGCCAGCTCATTGGGGAGGGGTGATGAGCAGTTCTTC
cdr3_aa: CASSLGRGDEQFF

clone_size: -
j_call: TRBJ1-5
d_call: TRBD1
v_call: TRBV19
cdr3_nt: TGTGCCAGTAACCCCAGGGGGGATAGCAATCAGCCCCAGCATTTT
cdr3_aa: CASNPRGDSNQPQHF

clone_size: once
j_call: TRBJ2-7
d_call: TRBD2
v_call: TRBV28
cdr3_nt: TGTGCCAGCAGTATTGGCGGGAGACTCTACGAGCAGTACTTC
cdr3_aa: CASSIGGRLYEQYF

clone_size: -
j_call: TRBJ2-7
d_call: -
v_call: TRBV2
cdr3_nt: TGTGCCAGCAGGACAGGTGGCTACGAGCAGTACTTC
cdr3_aa: CASRTGGYEQYF

clone_size: -
j_call: TRBJ2-7
d_call: -
v_call: TRBV28
cdr3_nt: TGTGCCAGCAGTTTCGGCGTCAGCTCCTACGAGCAGTACTTC
cdr3_aa: CASSFGVSSYEQYF

clone_size: -
j_call: TRBJ1-1
d_call: -
v_call: TRBV7-3
cdr3_nt: TGTGCCAGCAGCCGGAAGACCGCGTTGGGCAGTTTGAACACTGAAGCTTTCTTT
cdr3_aa: CASSRKTALGSLNTEAFF

clone_size: -
j_call: TRBJ1-2
d_call: -
v_call: TRBV30
cdr3_nt: TGTGCCCAATCGAGGGGGGACTATGGCTACACCTTC
cdr3_aa: CAQSRGDYGYTF

clone_size: -
j_call: TRBJ2-7
d_call: -
v_call: TRBV15
cdr3_nt: TGTGCCACCAGCAGAGATCCGGCTAGCTACGAGCAGTACTTC
cdr3_aa: CATSRDPASYEQYF

clone_size: once
j_call: TRBJ2-5
d_call: TRBD2
v_call: TRBV28
cdr3_nt: TGTGCCAGCAGTTTCCGACTAGCGGGAGAAGAGACCCAGTACTTC
cdr3_aa: CASSFRLAGEETQYF

clone_size: -
j_call: TRBJ2-3
d_call: -
v_call: TRBV7-2
cdr3_nt: TGTGCCTCCCGGCAGGGCACAGATACGCAGTATTTT
cdr3_aa: CASRQGTDTQYF

clone_size: -
j_call: TRBJ1-2
d_call: TRBD1
v_call: TRBV7-2
cdr3_nt: TGTGCCAGCAGCTTACGGGACAGGCCCTATGGCTACACCTTC
cdr3_aa: CASSLRDRPYGYTF

clone_size: -
j_call: TRBJ2-5
d_call: -
v_call: TRBV7-9
cdr3_nt: TGTGCCAGCCGCCTGGGGGCTCAAGAGACCCAGTACTTC
cdr3_aa: CASRLGAQETQYF

clone_size: -
j_call: TRBJ2-1
d_call: -
v_call: TRBV14
cdr3_nt: TGTGCCAGCAGCCAAGTCTGGAATGAGCAGTTCTTC
cdr3_aa: CASSQVWNEQFF

clone_size: -
j_call: TRBJ2-7
d_call: -
v_call: TRBV5-8
cdr3_nt: TGTGCCAGCAGCTTGCCCCTATTCATCGAGCAGTACTTC
cdr3_aa: CASSLPLFIEQYF

clone_size: -
j_call: TRBJ2-1
d_call: -
v_call: TRBV6-6
cdr3_nt: TGTGCCAGCGGCCGGGGCCACAATGAGCAGTTCTTC
cdr3_aa: CASGRGHNEQFF

clone_size: -
j_call: TRBJ1-4
d_call: TRBD1
v_call: TRBV5-1
cdr3_nt: TGCGCCAGCAGCCTTGGGGACAGGGATAATGAAAAACTGTTTTTT
cdr3_aa: CASSLGDRDNEKLFF

clone_size: many
j_call: TRBJ2-3
d_call: -
v_call: TRBV7-7
cdr3_nt: TGTGCCAGCAGCTTAGGTCTGGATTCAGATACGCAGTATTTT
cdr3_aa: CASSLGLDSDTQYF

clone_size: once
j_call: TRBJ2-2
d_call: -
v_call: TRBV21-1
cdr3_nt: TGTGCCAGCAGCACGCGCGGGACCCCAGGTTCCACCGGGGAGCTGTTTTTT
cdr3_aa: CASSTRGTPGSTGELFF

clone_size: -
j_call: TRBJ2-3
d_call: -
v_call: TRBV7-9
cdr3_nt: TGTGCCAGCACCCCCAGGCGAGATACGCAGTATTTT
cdr3_aa: CASTPRRDTQYF

clone_size: -
j_call: TRBJ2-2
d_call: TRBD2
v_call: TRBV11-3
cdr3_nt: TGTGCCAGCATCCGAGGGCCCCAGCGGGATCTCGCTAGGACCGGGGAGCTGTTTTTT
cdr3_aa: CASIRGPQRDLARTGELFF

clone_size: -
j_call: TRBJ2-1
d_call: -
v_call: TRBV7-3
cdr3_nt: TGTGCCAGCAGCTTAAGTAGCCGCAATGAGCAGTTCTTC
cdr3_aa: CASSLSSRNEQFF

clone_size: few
j_call: TRBJ1-5
d_call: -
v_call: TRBV4-1
cdr3_nt: TGCGCCAGCAGCCAAGATGGGGATTCTCGGAATCAGCCCCAGCATTTT
cdr3_aa: CASSQDGDSRNQPQHF

clone_size: few
j_call: TRBJ2-1
d_call: -
v_call: TRBV7-2
cdr3_nt: TGTGCCAGCAGCCCACACGATGAGCAGTTCTTC
cdr3_aa: CASSPHDEQFF

clone_size: -
j_call: TRBJ2-3
d_call: -
v_call: TRBV5-6
cdr3_nt: TGTGCCAGCAGCTTAGGAGGGAAAGACACAGATACGCAGTATTTT
cdr3_aa: CASSLGGKDTDTQYF

clone_size: -
j_call: TRBJ2-2
d_call: -
v_call: TRBV7-6
cdr3_nt: TGTGCCAGCAGCTTAATTGAGTCCCTGGGGTCCGGGGAGCTGTTTTTT
cdr3_aa: CASSLIESLGSGELFF

clone_size: few
j_call: TRBJ1-1
d_call: -
v_call: TRBV11-3
cdr3_nt: TGTGCCAGCAGCTTCACGATGAACACTGAAGCTTTCTTT
cdr3_aa: CASSFTMNTEAFF

clone_size: -
j_call: TRBJ2-7
d_call: TRBD2
v_call: TRBV5-1
cdr3_nt: TGCGCCAGCAGCTTGTACGGGACTAGCGGTTACGAGCAGTACTTC
cdr3_aa: CASSLYGTSGYEQYF

clone_size: -
j_call: TRBJ2-1
d_call: TRBD2
v_call: TRBV6-4
cdr3_nt: TGTGCCAGCAGAACGACTAGCGGCTCCTACAATGAGCAGTTCTTC
cdr3_aa: CASRTTSGSYNEQFF

clone_size: -
j_call: TRBJ2-6
d_call: -
v_call: TRBV10-3
cdr3_nt: TGTGCCACCAAGGACTCTGGGGCCAACGTCCTGACTTTC
cdr3_aa: CATKDSGANVLTF

clone_size: -
j_call: TRBJ2-1
d_call: -
v_call: TRBV5-1
cdr3_nt: TGCGCCAGCAGCTCGATGGCCACTGAGTGGCATGAGCAGTTCTTC
cdr3_aa: CASSSMATEWHEQFF

clone_size: once
j_call: TRBJ2-5
d_call: -
v_call: TRBV7-8
cdr3_nt: TGTGCCAGCAGCTTAGGAAGGGACCAAACTCAAACAGAGACCCAGTACTTC
cdr3_aa: CASSLGRDQTQTETQYF

clone_size: many
j_call: TRBJ2-1
d_call: TRBD2
v_call: TRBV5-1
cdr3_nt: TGCGCCAGCAGCTTGGCGGCGGGAGGGGAAGGTGAGCAGTTCTTC
cdr3_aa: CASSLAAGGEGEQFF

clone_size: few
j_call: TRBJ1-2
d_call: -
v_call: TRBV5-4
cdr3_nt: TGTGCCAGCAGCTTGCTTGACAGTTATGGCTACACCTTC
cdr3_aa: CASSLLDSYGYTF

clone_size: few
j_call: TRBJ2-7
d_call: TRBD2
v_call: TRBV28
cdr3_nt: TGTGCCAGCAAGAGACTAGCGGGAGTTTACGAGCAGTACTTC
cdr3_aa: CASKRLAGVYEQYF

clone_size: -
j_call: TRBJ2-7
d_call: -
v_call: TRBV28
cdr3_nt: TGTGCCAGCAGTTTGCGACAGCAGTACTACGAGCAGTACTTC
cdr3_aa: CASSLRQQYYEQYF

clone_size: -
j_call: TRBJ2-7
d_call: TRBD1
v_call: TRBV29-1
cdr3_nt: TGCAGCGTAGCCGGGACAGCTTACGAGCAGTACTTC
cdr3_aa: CSVAGTAYEQYF

clone_size: few
j_call: TRBJ2-7
d_call: -
v_call: TRBV7-8
cdr3_nt: TGTGCCAGCAGCTTAGGCCCACGAACCTACGAGCAGTACTTC
cdr3_aa: CASSLGPRTYEQYF

clone_size: many
j_call: TRBJ2-3
d_call: TRBD2
v_call: TRBV28
cdr3_nt: TGTGCCAGCAGTTTGGCGGTCTCTAGCGGGAGCACAGATACGCAGTATTTT
cdr3_aa: CASSLAVSSGSTDTQYF

clone_size: -
j_call: TRBJ2-5
d_call: TRBD1
v_call: TRBV6-5
cdr3_nt: TGTGCCAGCAGTTATACAGGGGCGGAGACCCAGTACTTC
cdr3_aa: CASSYTGAETQYF

clone_size: once
j_call: TRBJ2-1
d_call: -
v_call: TRBV28
cdr3_nt: TGTGCCAGCAGTCCCCCAGGGATCTCCTACAATGAGCAGTTCTTC
cdr3_aa: CASSPPGISYNEQFF

clone_size: -
j_call: TRBJ2-2
d_call: -
v_call: TRBV5-1
cdr3_nt: TGCGCCAGCAGCTTTGGAGATTACGCGAACACCGGGGAGCTGTTTTTT
cdr3_aa: CASSFGDYANTGELFF

clone_size: many
j_call: TRBJ1-1
d_call: -
v_call: TRBV20-1
cdr3_nt: TGCAGTGCTAGAGAGAACACTGAAGCTTTCTTT
cdr3_aa: CSARENTEAFF

clone_size: -
j_call: TRBJ2-7
d_call: -
v_call: TRBV11-2
cdr3_nt: TGTGCCAGCAGTGGACAAGGCTACGAGCAGTACTTC
cdr3_aa: CASSGQGYEQYF

clone_size: -
j_call: TRBJ2-3
d_call: -
v_call: TRBV18
cdr3_nt: TGTGCCAGCTCACCAGGGGGTGTTAGCACAGATACGCAGTATTTT
cdr3_aa: CASSPGGVSTDTQYF

clone_size: few
j_call: TRBJ1-5
d_call: -
v_call: TRBV28
cdr3_nt: TGTGCCAGCAGGGACCCGGTGTGGGGGTATAGCAATCAGCCCCAGCATTTT
cdr3_aa: CASRDPVWGYSNQPQHF

clone_size: -
j_call: TRBJ2-5
d_call: -
v_call: TRBV25-1
cdr3_nt: TGTGCCAGCAGTGGCCAGCAAGAGACCCAGTACTTC
cdr3_aa: CASSGQQETQYF

clone_size: -
j_call: TRBJ2-1
d_call: -
v_call: TRBV4-1
cdr3_nt: TGCGCCAGCAGCCAAGGAGGGGGGGAGTTCTTC
cdr3_aa: CASSQGGGEFF

clone_size: -
j_call: TRBJ1-4
d_call: TRBD1
v_call: TRBV28
cdr3_nt: TGTGCCAGCAGTCTTCAGGGGGCCCCTAGGCTGTTTTTT
cdr3_aa: CASSLQGAPRLFF

clone_size: -
j_call: TRBJ2-1
d_call: -
v_call: TRBV5-1
cdr3_nt: TGCGCCAGCAGCTTGGGAGGAGCCTCCTACAATGAGCAGTTCTTC
cdr3_aa: CASSLGGASYNEQFF

clone_size: -
j_call: TRBJ2-7
d_call: -
v_call: TRBV28
cdr3_nt: TGTGCCAGCAGTTCGCCAGGGGTCGAGCAGTACTTC
cdr3_aa: CASSSPGVEQYF

clone_size: -
j_call: TRBJ2-3
d_call: -
v_call: TRBV6-1
cdr3_nt: TGTGCCAGCAGTCAAACCCAGGGGGGAGATACGCAGTATTTT
cdr3_aa: CASSQTQGGDTQYF